This T cell receptor beta chain is from a study of human T cells and chemical hapten exposure. Study-level information: Across its approximately 25 weeks, the study gave patients weekly diphenylcyclopropenone doses to the scalp. Alopecia areata, totalis or universalis was found in mostly female patients. The study's findings and limits: High-frequency TCRs, those above 1 in 1000, stayed the same after DPC sensitization.

Time point given: pre-sensitization, week 0. The treatment is: therapeutic diphenylcyclopropenone sensitization with weekly scalp DPC. The template was total RNA from unfractionated whole blood. TCRdb reprocessed the RACE reads with MiXCR, giving one entry per CDR3 protein. The sample lists around 92,000 distinct CDR3 sequences; 10% to 11% were seen once. Remarks on this clonotype: Its antigen is unknown.

This clonotype was obtained from a woman aged 55-75 years with alopecia areata. Some clones in this sample may be carry-over from other donors' samples. This sample comprised whole blood, obtained in connection with sensitization to the hapten diphenylcyclopropenone (DPC).

CDR3 in DNA: TGTGCCAGCAGCTTGGCGGAGGGGGCGTACAATGAGCAGTTCTTC. This translates into CASSLAEGAYNEQFF. This sequence joins TRBV5-5 and TRBJ2-1; D is possibly TRBD1 (7 bases). Germline V CDR1 and CDR2: SGHKS, YYEKEE (reference sequence). The germline V and J ends were trimmed by 0 bases and 4 bases, with 11 bases remaining between them. The CDR3 covers 15 residues.